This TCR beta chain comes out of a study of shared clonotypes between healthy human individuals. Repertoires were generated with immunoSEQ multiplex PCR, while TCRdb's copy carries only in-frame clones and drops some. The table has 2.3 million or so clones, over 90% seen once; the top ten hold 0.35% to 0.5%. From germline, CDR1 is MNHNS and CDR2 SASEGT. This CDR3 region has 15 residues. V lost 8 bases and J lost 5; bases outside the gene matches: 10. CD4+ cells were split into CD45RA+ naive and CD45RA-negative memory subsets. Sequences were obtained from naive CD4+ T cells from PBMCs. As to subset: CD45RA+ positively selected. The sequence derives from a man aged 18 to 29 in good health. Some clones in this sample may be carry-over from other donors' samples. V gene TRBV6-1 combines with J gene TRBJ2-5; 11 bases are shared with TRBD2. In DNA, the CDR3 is TGTGCCAGCGGGGTACGACTAGCGGGATATGAGACCCAGTACTTC. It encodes CASGVRLAGYETQYF.